This TCR beta chain was identified during a study of a mutant IDH1 vaccine in newly diagnosed glioma. Study overall: Patients arrived already treated with radiotherapy, temozolomide, or both, most having had both.

Sequencing was performed with immunoSEQ multiplex PCR; in TCRdb, only in-frame clones are kept and a portion is missing. The sample lists some 16,000 clones, roughly 79% occurring once. The CDR3 is 12 residues long. The V end lost 2 bases, the J end lost 5 bases, and 8 bases lay between the germline ends. Germline V gene data show CDR1 as SGHTS and CDR2 as YDEGEE. Time point meaning: baseline, week 1 (first vaccination visit). Treatment noted: pre-vaccination baseline after standard-of-care therapy. The sequenced sample was PBMCs, obtained from a glioma patient treated with radiotherapy, temozolomide or both. This clonotype was obtained from a man aged 35-49 years with glioma. J is TRBJ2-7 and V is TRBV5-8; no definite D call. CDR3 nucleotides: TGTGCCAGCAGCTTTAGTTATAACGAGCAGTACTTC. It specifies CASSFSYNEQYF.